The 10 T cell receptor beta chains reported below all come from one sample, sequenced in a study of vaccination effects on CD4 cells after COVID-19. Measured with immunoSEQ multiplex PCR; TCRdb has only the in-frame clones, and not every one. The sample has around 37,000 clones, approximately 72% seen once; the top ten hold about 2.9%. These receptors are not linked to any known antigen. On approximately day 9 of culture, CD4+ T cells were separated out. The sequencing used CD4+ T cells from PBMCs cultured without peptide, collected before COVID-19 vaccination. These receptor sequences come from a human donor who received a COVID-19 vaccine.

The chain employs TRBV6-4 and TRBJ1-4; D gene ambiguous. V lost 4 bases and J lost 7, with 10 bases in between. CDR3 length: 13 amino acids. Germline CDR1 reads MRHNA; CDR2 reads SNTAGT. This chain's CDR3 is CASSVRPGEKLFF. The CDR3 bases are TGTGCCAGCAGTGTCCGGCCTGGTGAAAAACTGTTTTTT.

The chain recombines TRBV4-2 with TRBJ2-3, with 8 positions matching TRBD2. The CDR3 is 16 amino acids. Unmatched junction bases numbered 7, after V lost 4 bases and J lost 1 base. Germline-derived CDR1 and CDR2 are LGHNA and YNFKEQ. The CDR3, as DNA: TGTGCCAGCAGCCCCTTCGGGACTAGAGGCACAGATACGCAGTATTTT. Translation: CASSPFGTRGTDTQYF.

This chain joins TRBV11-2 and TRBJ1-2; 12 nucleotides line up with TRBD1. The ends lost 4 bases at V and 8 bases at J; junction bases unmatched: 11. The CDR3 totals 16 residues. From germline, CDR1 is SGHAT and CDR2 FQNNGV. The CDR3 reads CASSSTLGQGAQGYTF. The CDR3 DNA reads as TGTGCCAGCAGCTCGACCCTGGGACAGGGGGCGCAGGGCTACACCTTC.

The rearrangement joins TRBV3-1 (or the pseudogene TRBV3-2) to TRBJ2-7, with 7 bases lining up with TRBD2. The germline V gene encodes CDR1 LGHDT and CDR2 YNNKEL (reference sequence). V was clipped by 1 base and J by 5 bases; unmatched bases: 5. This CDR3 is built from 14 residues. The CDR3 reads CASSQAGGSDEQYF. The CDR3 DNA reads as TGTGCCAGCAGCCAAGCGGGGGGATCGGACGAGCAGTACTTC.

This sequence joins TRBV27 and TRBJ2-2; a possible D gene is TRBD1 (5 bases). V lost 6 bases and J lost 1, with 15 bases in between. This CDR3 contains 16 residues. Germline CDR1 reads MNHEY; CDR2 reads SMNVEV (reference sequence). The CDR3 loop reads CASRPDWGQNTGELFF. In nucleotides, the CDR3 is TGTGCCAGCAGACCCGATTGGGGCCAGAACACCGGGGAGCTGTTTTTT.

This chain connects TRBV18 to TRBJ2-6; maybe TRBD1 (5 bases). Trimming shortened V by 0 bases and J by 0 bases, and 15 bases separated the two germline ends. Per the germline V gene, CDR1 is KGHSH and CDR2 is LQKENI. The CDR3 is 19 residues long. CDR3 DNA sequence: TGTGCCAGCTCACCACCGGGGCAGGCGATTGTCTCTGGGGCCAACGTCCTGACTTTC. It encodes CASSPPGQAIVSGANVLTF.

CDR3 in amino acids: CATSRDVPQPQHF. CDR3 bases: TGTGCCACCAGCAGAGATGTACCCCAGCCCCAGCATTTT. The V gene is TRBV15, the J gene TRBJ1-5; no clear D gene. In germline, CDR1 is LNHNV, CDR2 YYDKDF (reference sequence). The ends were cut back, 0 bases at V and 7 bases at J, with 7 bases in the middle. The CDR3 consists of 13 residues.

The CDR3, as DNA: TGCGCCAGCAGGTCTCCGGGATCGGAGGGCACAGATACGCAGTATTTT. Its translation: CASRSPGSEGTDTQYF. This sequence joins TRBV5-1 and TRBJ2-3; D may be TRBD2 (5 bases). The CDR3 has 16 residues. Trimming cost V 5 bases and J 1 base, with 17 bases left between them. Germline assignment: CDR1 SGHRS and CDR2 YFSETQ.

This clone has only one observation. Here the CDR3 reads CASSLGLAESEQFF. The CDR3 DNA reads TGTGCCAGCAGCCTCGGACTAGCCGAAAGTGAGCAGTTCTTC. This chain uses TRBV7-8 with TRBJ2-1; 8 bases are a match to TRBD2. The CDR3 sequence is 14 residues long. V lost 5 bases to trimming and J lost 9 bases; unmatched junction nucleotides: 9. Germline assignment: CDR1 SGHVS and CDR2 FQNEAQ. Supplemented by reference TRBV7-8 and TRBJ2-1, the full variable domain reads GAGVSQSPRYKVAKRGQDVALRCDPISGHVSLFWYQQALGQGPEFLTYFQNEAQLDKSGLPSDRFFAERPEGSVSTLKIQRTQQEDSAVYLCASSLGLAESEQFFGPGTRLTVL.

The DNA for the CDR3 is TGTGCCAGCAGCTACCTACAGGGTACCTTTTCCCACGAGCAGTACTTC. Its translation: CASSYLQGTFSHEQYF. The chain combines TRBV6-5 with TRBJ2-7; the D gene is possibly TRBD1 (6 bases). Trimming stripped 6 bases from V and 5 bases from J, with 23 bases between. Germline lookup yields CDR1 MNHEY and CDR2 SVGAGI. The CDR3 is 16 amino acids.